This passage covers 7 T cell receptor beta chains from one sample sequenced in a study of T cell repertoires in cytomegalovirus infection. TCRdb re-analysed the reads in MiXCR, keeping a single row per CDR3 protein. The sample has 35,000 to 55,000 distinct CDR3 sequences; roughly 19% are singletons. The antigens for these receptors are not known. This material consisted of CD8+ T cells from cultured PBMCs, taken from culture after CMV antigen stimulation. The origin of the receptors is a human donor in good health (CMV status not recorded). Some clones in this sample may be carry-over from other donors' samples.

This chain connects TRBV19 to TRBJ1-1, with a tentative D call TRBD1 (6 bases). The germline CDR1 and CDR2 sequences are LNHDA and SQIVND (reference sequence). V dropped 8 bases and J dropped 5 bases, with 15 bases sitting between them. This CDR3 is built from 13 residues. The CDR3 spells CASCSDSWTEAFF. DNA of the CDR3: TGTGCCAGTTGCTCGGACAGTTGGACTGAAGCTTTCTTT.

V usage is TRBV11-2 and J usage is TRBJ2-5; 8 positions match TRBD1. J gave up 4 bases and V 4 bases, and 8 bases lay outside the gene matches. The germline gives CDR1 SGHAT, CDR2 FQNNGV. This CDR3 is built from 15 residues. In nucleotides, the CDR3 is TGTGCCAGCAGCTCCAACCAGGGGGCCCTAGAGACCCAGTACTTC. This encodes CASSSNQGALETQYF.

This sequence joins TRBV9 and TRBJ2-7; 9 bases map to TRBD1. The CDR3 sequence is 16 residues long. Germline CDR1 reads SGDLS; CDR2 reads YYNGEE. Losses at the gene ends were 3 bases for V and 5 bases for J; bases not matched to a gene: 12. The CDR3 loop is CASSARTGGSGDEQYF. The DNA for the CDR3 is TGTGCCAGCAGCGCCCGCACAGGGGGCAGCGGCGACGAGCAGTACTTC. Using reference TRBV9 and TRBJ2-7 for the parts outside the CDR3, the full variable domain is DSGVTQTPKHLITATGQRVTLRCSPRSGDLSVYWYQQSLDQGLQFLIQYYNGEERAKGNILERFSAQQFPDLHSELNLSSLELGDSALYFCASSARTGGSGDEQYFGPGTRLTVT.

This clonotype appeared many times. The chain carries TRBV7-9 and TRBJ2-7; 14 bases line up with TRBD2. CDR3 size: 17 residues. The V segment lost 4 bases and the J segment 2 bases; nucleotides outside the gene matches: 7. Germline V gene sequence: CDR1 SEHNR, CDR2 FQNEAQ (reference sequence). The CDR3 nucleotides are TGTGCCAGCAGCTCCCCGGGACTAGCGGGAGAACCCTACGAGCAGTACTTC. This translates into CASSSPGLAGEPYEQYF.

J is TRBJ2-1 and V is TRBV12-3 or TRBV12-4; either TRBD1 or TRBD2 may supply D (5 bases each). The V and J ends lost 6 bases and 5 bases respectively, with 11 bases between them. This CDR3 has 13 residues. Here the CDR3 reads CASSPGADNEQFF. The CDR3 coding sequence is TGTGCCAGCAGCCCCGGGGCAGACAATGAGCAGTTCTTC.

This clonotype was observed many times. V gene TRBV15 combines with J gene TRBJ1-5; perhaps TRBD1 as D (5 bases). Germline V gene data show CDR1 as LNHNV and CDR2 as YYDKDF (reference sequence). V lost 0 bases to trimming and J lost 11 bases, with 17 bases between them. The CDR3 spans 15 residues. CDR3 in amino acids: CATSRDGLWGRAQHF. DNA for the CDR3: TGTGCCACCAGCAGAGATGGACTGTGGGGCAGAGCCCAGCATTTT. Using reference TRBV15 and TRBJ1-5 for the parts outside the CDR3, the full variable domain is DAMVIQNPRYQVTQFGKPVTLSCSQTLNHNVMYWYQQKSSQAPKLLFHYYDKDFNNEADTPDNFQSRRPNTSFCFLDIRSPGLGDTAMYLCATSRDGLWGRAQHFGDGTRLSIL.

CDR3 bases: TGTGCCAGCAGTCCGGGACTAGCGGAGACCGTCTACGAGCAGTACTTC. Translated, it gives CASSPGLAETVYEQYF. The chain has TRBV27 and TRBJ2-7; 11 bases agree with TRBD2. Germline loops: CDR1 MNHEY, CDR2 SMNVEV (reference sequence). J lost 3 bases, V lost 5 bases, and 9 bases had no gene match. The CDR3 is 16 amino acids.